The next 20 T cell receptor beta chains were all read from a single sample in a study of cytomegalovirus exposure and HLA in healthy donors. The assay was immunoSEQ multiplex PCR, and TCRdb's table has in-frame clones only and misses some. Of more than 250,000 clones in the sample, roughly 87% were seen once. The sequencing input was PBMCs. The receptor source for this set is a woman aged 25-40 years in good health and CMV-seronegative.

This rearrangement joins TRBV11-3 to TRBJ2-1; 7 nucleotides match TRBD2. V shed 0 bases, J shed 2 bases, and the junction held 7 bases outside the gene matches. Germline values: CDR1 SGHNT, CDR2 YENEEA. The CDR3 has 17 residues. The CDR3 bases are TGTGCCAGCAGCTTAGAAGGGGCGGGAGCCACCTACAATGAGCAGTTCTTC. Its translation: CASSLEGAGATYNEQFF.

The chain has TRBV28 and TRBJ2-7, with 10 bases fitting TRBD2. The V gene's germline CDR1 is MDHEN and CDR2 SYDVKM. The CDR3 runs 13 residues. V shed 6 bases and J 3 bases; nucleotides not matched to a gene: 2. In nucleotides, the CDR3 is TGTGCCAGCAGCCCTAGCGGGAGCTACGAGCAGTACTTC. This translates into CASSPSGSYEQYF.

This rearrangement joins TRBV7-2 to TRBJ2-7; D is possibly TRBD2 (5 bases). This CDR3 contains 19 residues. Germline V gene sequence: CDR1 SGHTA, CDR2 FQGNSA. With 2 bases removed from V and 0 bases from J, the gap between germline ends came to 23 bases. The CDR3 sequence is CASSLWSVVSAPHSYEQYF. The DNA for the CDR3 is TGTGCCAGCAGCTTATGGTCGGTGGTTAGCGCCCCACACTCCTACGAGCAGTACTTC. Based on the CDR3 plus reference TRBV7-2 and TRBJ2-7, the full variable domain is GAGVSQSPSNKVTEKGKDVELRCDPISGHTALYWYRQSLGQGLEFLIYFQGNSAPDKSGLPSDRFSAERTGGSVSTLTIQRTQQEDSAVYLCASSLWSVVSAPHSYEQYFGPGTRLTVT.

V is TRBV5-5 and J is TRBJ2-7; D is unclear. Per germline, CDR1 SGHKS and CDR2 YYEKEE (reference sequence). The CDR3 runs 12 residues. V was clipped by 3 bases and J by 5 bases, with 9 bases between them. DNA for the CDR3: TGTGCCAGCAGCTCCGTCGGAAACGAGCAGTACTTC. This sequence encodes CASSSVGNEQYF.

This chain links TRBV29-1 with TRBJ2-7, with 7 bases aligning to TRBD1. Germline V lookup: CDR1 SQVTM, CDR2 ANQGSEA. V shed 7 bases and J 0 bases; nucleotides not matched to a gene: 9. The CDR3 covers 14 residues. The CDR3 region has the DNA TGCAGCGCGGCGGCAGGGGGAAGCTCCTACGAGCAGTACTTC. As protein: CSAAAGGSSYEQYF.

The rearrangement joins TRBV6-5 to TRBJ2-3; no definite D call. The CDR3 spans 13 residues. Germline values: CDR1 MNHEY, CDR2 SVGAGI. The V end lost 2 bases, the J end lost 9 bases, and 12 bases lay between the germline ends. The CDR3: CASSYTQKDTQYF. DNA of the CDR3: TGTGCCAGCAGTTACACACAGAAGGACACGCAGTATTTT.

The rearrangement links TRBV27 to TRBJ2-1; D is possibly TRBD1 or TRBD2 (5 bases each). The ends were cut back, 8 bases at V and 6 bases at J, with 17 bases in the middle. The V gene's germline CDR1 is MNHEY and CDR2 SMNVEV (reference sequence). This CDR3 is built from 14 residues. The chain's CDR3 is CASYRDVARNEQFF. The CDR3 nucleotides read TGTGCCAGCTACCGGGACGTAGCGCGCAATGAGCAGTTCTTC.

V and J are TRBV14 and TRBJ2-1; the D gene is possibly TRBD1 (5 bases). Germline values: CDR1 SGHDN, CDR2 FVKESK. This CDR3 comprises 15 residues. Trimming pared 0 bases from V and 6 bases from J, leaving 12 bases between. The CDR3 here is CASSQDGWQGNEQFF. CDR3 nucleotides: TGTGCCAGCAGCCAAGATGGGTGGCAGGGCAATGAGCAGTTCTTC.

This chain uses TRBV29-1 with TRBJ2-7, with 9 bases identical to TRBD2. This CDR3 spans 13 amino acids. CDR1 SQVTM and CDR2 ANQGSEA come from the germline V gene. J was trimmed by 5 bases and V by 4 bases; bases with no gene match: 6. The CDR3 sequence: CSVVGAGGHEQYF. The CDR3, as DNA: TGCAGCGTTGTAGGAGCGGGAGGCCACGAGCAGTACTTC.

V gene TRBV7-8 combines with J gene TRBJ2-7; tentative D call: TRBD2 (5 bases). Deletions cut 5 bases from V and 3 bases from J, with 20 bases between. The germline V gene encodes CDR1 SGHVS and CDR2 FQNEAQ. This CDR3 is 16 amino acids long. Written as DNA, the CDR3 is TGTGCCAGCAGCCTAAGATGGGGTAACGGGAACTACGAGCAGTACTTC. Translating it yields CASSLRWGNGNYEQYF.

The chain is built from TRBV10-1 and TRBJ2-2; the match to TRBD1 covers 7 bases. There are 14 residues in the CDR3. The junction had 8 bases not matched to a gene; V was cut back by 10 bases and J by 3 bases. Germline CDR1 reads WNHNN; CDR2 reads SYGVQD (reference sequence). CDR3 nucleotides: TGCGCCAATCCGGGGACAGCGGACACCGGGGAGCTGTTTTTT. Amino acid sequence: CANPGTADTGELFF.

The chain links TRBV13 to TRBJ2-7, with 8 bases lining up with TRBD2. Germline values: CDR1 PRHDT, CDR2 FYEKMQ (reference sequence). The trim removed 3 bases at V and 3 bases at J, leaving 10 bases unmatched. This CDR3 comprises 16 residues. The CDR3 DNA reads TGTGCCAGCAGCTTCACCTCGAAGCGGGAGTTCTACGAGCAGTACTTC. Its protein is CASSFTSKREFYEQYF.

Concerning this clone: Other nucleotide sequences from this sample produce the same CDR3. The V call is TRBV4-3, the J call TRBJ2-7, with 7 bases that match TRBD2. Germline values: CDR1 LGHNA, CDR2 YSLEER. V shed 0 bases and J 1 base; nucleotides not matched to a gene: 3. This CDR3 is built from 15 residues. The CDR3 is CASSQEGRGSYEQYF. CDR3 DNA: TGCGCCAGCAGCCAAGAGGGGCGGGGGTCCTACGAGCAGTACTTC.

In DNA form, the CDR3 reads TGTGCCAGCAGCGGACCCCAACGGACTAGCGGGATTGAGACCCAGTACTTC. As protein: CASSGPQRTSGIETQYF. The chain combines TRBV9 with TRBJ2-5; 12 positions match TRBD2. Germline lookup yields CDR1 SGDLS and CDR2 YYNGEE. Trimming took 3 bases from V and 5 from J; bases not matched to a gene: 11. This CDR3 has 17 residues. Supplemented by reference TRBV9 and TRBJ2-5, the full variable domain reads DSGVTQTPKHLITATGQRVTLRCSPRSGDLSVYWYQQSLDQGLQFLIQYYNGEERAKGNILERFSAQQFPDLHSELNLSSLELGDSALYFCASSGPQRTSGIETQYFGPGTRLLVL.

This clone was counted once. The V and J genes are TRBV7-2 and TRBJ2-6; TRBD2 matches 7 bases. J was trimmed by 0 bases and V by 0 bases; bases with no gene match: 14. CDR3 length equals 21 residues. Germline V CDR1 and CDR2: SGHTA, FQGNSA. In DNA form, the CDR3 reads TGTGCCAGCAGCTTAGCAGCACTCCCGGGACTAAATTTCTCTGGGGCCAACGTCCTGACTTTC. Protein: CASSLAALPGLNFSGANVLTF.

The rearrangement uses TRBV5-1 and TRBJ2-7, with 8 bases identical to TRBD2. The CDR3 has 15 residues. Germline-derived CDR1 and CDR2 are SGHRS and YFSETQ. Trimming cost V 0 bases and J 1 base; bases outside gene matches: 3. The DNA for the CDR3 is TGCGCCAGCAGCTTGGCAGCGGGAGTATCCTACGAGCAGTACTTC. Amino acids: CASSLAAGVSYEQYF.

The rearrangement joins TRBV14 to TRBJ2-3, with D hard to call. V lost 3 bases, J lost 6 bases, and 16 bases lay in between. Germline lookup yields CDR1 SGHDN and CDR2 FVKESK. The CDR3 consists of 15 residues. In DNA form, the CDR3 reads TGTGCCAGCAGCCACGTGACTCCGGCCCCCGATACGCAGTATTTT. This encodes CASSHVTPAPDTQYF.

V gene TRBV15 combines with J gene TRBJ1-5; 10 bases line up with TRBD1. CDR1 LNHNV and CDR2 YYDKDF come from the germline V gene (reference sequence). J was trimmed by 4 bases and V by 3 bases; bases with no gene match: 12. CDR3 length: 18 residues. The CDR3 sequence: CATSSPDRGLGLNQPQHF. The CDR3 nucleotides are TGTGCCACCAGCAGCCCCGACAGGGGGCTGGGGTTGAATCAGCCCCAGCATTTT.

CDR3 sequence reads: CASSSAAERDLDTQYF. The CDR3 DNA sequence: TGTGCCAGCAGTTCCGCGGCTGAGCGGGACTTAGATACGCAGTATTTT. The chain is built from TRBV5-6 and TRBJ2-3; 7 positions match TRBD2. From germline, CDR1 is SGHDT and CDR2 YYEEEE. Trimming at V came to 5 bases and at J to 5 bases, leaving 14 bases not matched to a gene. CDR3 length equals 16 residues.

This clone appeared once. The chain carries TRBV11-3 and TRBJ2-1, with D uncertain. Germline assignment: CDR1 SGHNT and CDR2 YENEEA. The length of the CDR3 is 15 residues. Trimming stripped 2 bases from V and 0 bases from J, with 8 bases between. The CDR3 loop reads CASSLKSVSYNEQFF. The DNA for the CDR3 is TGTGCCAGCAGCTTAAAGTCAGTCTCCTACAATGAGCAGTTCTTC. The whole variable domain, filled in from reference TRBV11-3 and TRBJ2-1, reads EAGVVQSPRYKIIEKKQPVAFWCNPISGHNTLYWYLQNLGQGPELLIRYENEEAVDDSQLPKDRFSAERLKGVDSTLKIQPAELGDSAVYLCASSLKSVSYNEQFFGPGTRLTVL.